This T cell receptor (beta chain) is from a study of cytomegalovirus exposure and HLA in healthy donors. General observations from the study: A link between a missense DCLRE1C variant and TCR beta V- and J-gene trimming emerged from a later analysis. For most TCR beta V segments, an earlier analysis put the productive rate at about 87% or about 30% of the time.

CDR3 length: 14 amino acids. Germline lookup yields CDR1 MDHEN and CDR2 SYDVKM. Between the trimmed V and J ends, which lost 3 bases and 2 bases, there was a span of 10 bases. Researchers ran the PCR with 60 Vbeta and 13 Jbeta primers. Under the authors' procedure: In a later analysis, roughly 11 million of 75 million to 90 million unique beta chains occurred in at least two donors. Method: immunoSEQ multiplex PCR; TCRdb's copy keeps in-frame clones and lacks some. The V and J calls and clone size come from that table; D and trimming were worked out from the DNA. Found here are around 88,000 clones, over 70% of them singletons; the top ten hold roughly 6.6%. Sampled while nominally healthy, donors likely had unrecorded immune exposures. Notes on this clone: Its antigen is undetermined.

This receptor was taken from a man in his fifties or sixties in good health and CMV-seropositive. Sequenced material: PBMCs. The chain employs TRBV28 and TRBJ1-1; D not certain. CDR3 region: CASSLSLSNTEAFF. CDR3 in DNA: TGTGCCAGCAGTTTGAGTCTTTCAAACACTGAAGCTTTCTTT.